A single sample is the source of the 20 T cell receptor beta chains below, sequenced in a study of spatial heterogeneity in lung cancer. TCRdb called the 5' RACE reads again in MiXCR, with one record for every CDR3 protein. Of tens of thousands of distinct CDR3 sequences listed, 10% to 15% were seen once; the top ten hold 35% to 50%. Time point here: sample taken at primary tumor resection. The study sequenced unsorted whole RNA from tumor, nontumor lung or frozen PBMC. Sample: PBMCs, taken at surgery. The receptor set was obtained from a male donor with early-stage non-small cell lung cancer.

The chain has TRBV7-9 and TRBJ2-7, with 8 bases aligning to TRBD2. Germline-derived CDR1 and CDR2 are SEHNR and FQNEAQ (reference sequence). After removal of 5 bases from V and 5 bases from J, the junction contained 8 bases not matched to a gene. The CDR3 has 14 amino acids. Here the CDR3 reads CASSPGGDLDEQYF. CDR3 nucleotide sequence: TGTGCCAGCAGCCCCGGGGGGGATCTCGACGAGCAGTACTTC.

The chain combines TRBV7-2 with TRBJ2-3; D is perhaps TRBD2 (6 bases). Germline V lookup: CDR1 SGHTA, CDR2 FQGNSA. V lost 1 base and J lost 4, with 15 bases in between. This CDR3 region has 16 residues. The CDR3: CASSLGSGPRSDTQYF. The CDR3 DNA is TGTGCCAGCAGCTTAGGGAGCGGGCCCCGGTCAGATACGCAGTATTTT.

This clonotype occurred a few times. The gene calls are TRBV20-1 and TRBJ1-6; maybe TRBD1 (5 bases). In germline, CDR1 is DFQATT, CDR2 SNEGSKA (reference sequence). Trimming pared 1 base from V and 13 bases from J, leaving 17 bases between. The CDR3 sequence is 14 residues long. In nucleotides, the CDR3 is TGCAGTGCTAGAGTGTTGAGGGACGGTATGCCCCTCCACTTT. This sequence encodes CSARVLRDGMPLHF.

This clonotype was seen many times. V gene TRBV16 combines with J gene TRBJ2-7; 9 bases match TRBD1. The CDR3 runs to 15 residues. Germline trimming cut 2 bases from V and 5 bases from J; bases unmatched to any gene: 7. Germline V lookup: CDR1 KGHSY, CDR2 FQNENV. CDR3: CASSQPGTGFHEQYF. For the CDR3, the DNA is TGTGCCAGCAGCCAACCCGGGACAGGGTTCCACGAGCAGTACTTC.

The chain couples TRBV18 to TRBJ2-3; maybe TRBD1 (5 bases). Trimming removed 3 bases from V and 2 bases from J, with 9 bases in between. Germline CDR1 KGHSH, CDR2 LQKENI. The CDR3 extends over 14 amino acids. In DNA, the CDR3 is TGTGCCAGCTCACCCAGGGTTAACACAGATACGCAGTATTTT. Encoded protein: CASSPRVNTDTQYF.

The rearrangement links TRBV29-1 to TRBJ1-5; D unresolved. The germline CDR1 and CDR2 sequences are SQVTM and ANQGSEA. The CDR3 totals 11 residues. V was trimmed by 3 bases and J by 15 bases, leaving 15 bases between them. The CDR3: CSVEASLMWHF. CDR3 DNA sequence: TGCAGCGTTGAGGCCAGTTTGATGTGGCATTTT.

The gene calls are TRBV10-2 and TRBJ2-1; perhaps TRBD2 as D (6 bases). The CDR3 consists of 13 residues. Per the germline V gene, CDR1 is WSHSY and CDR2 is SAAADI. Trimming took off 3 bases at V and 8 bases at J, with 11 bases between the two ends. DNA for the CDR3: TGCGCCAGCAGTGAACCGACTAGTCATGAGCAGTTCTTC. It specifies CASSEPTSHEQFF.

Ten or more counts support this clonotype. The chain has TRBV4-3 and TRBJ2-7, with 10 nucleotides matching TRBD2. This CDR3 contains 17 residues. Unmatched junction bases numbered 9, after V lost 0 bases and J lost 4 bases. Per the germline V gene, CDR1 is LGHNA and CDR2 is YSLEER. In DNA form, the CDR3 reads TGCGCCAGCAGCCAAGAAAGCGGGGGGGAATGGCGGTACGAGCAGTACTTC. Translating it yields CASSQESGGEWRYEQYF.

The sample holds a few counts of this clonotype. The rearrangement joins TRBV9 to TRBJ1-4; D is perhaps TRBD1 (6 bases). The CDR3 contains 14 residues. Germline lookup yields CDR1 SGDLS and CDR2 YYNGEE. V lost 4 bases and J lost 7, with 14 bases in between. The CDR3 DNA reads TGTGCCAGCAGCTTGACAGGTAGAAGTGAAAAACTGTTTTTT. It translates to CASSLTGRSEKLFF.

As DNA, the CDR3 is TGTGCCAGCAGTTTGCACACAGGGGGCCAAGAGACCCAGTACTTC. Protein sequence: CASSLHTGGQETQYF. The rearrangement joins TRBV28 to TRBJ2-5; 8 bases agree with TRBD1. The CDR3 covers 15 residues. The ends lost 3 bases at V and 1 base at J; junction bases unmatched: 4. Germline V gene data show CDR1 as MDHEN and CDR2 as SYDVKM.

The chain carries TRBV7-9 and TRBJ2-1; tentative D call: TRBD2 (6 bases). Germline V gene sequence: CDR1 SEHNR, CDR2 FQNEAQ (reference sequence). This CDR3 region has 14 residues. Trimming shortened V by 11 bases and J by 7 bases, and 21 bases separated the two germline ends. This chain's CDR3 is CAVFPGSGANEQFF. Written as DNA, the CDR3 is TGTGCCGTATTTCCTGGGTCGGGAGCAAATGAGCAGTTCTTC.

This clonotype was counted between two and nine times. The chain carries TRBV10-3 and TRBJ2-7, with unresolved D. V was trimmed by 2 bases and J by 0 bases, leaving 5 bases between them. CDR1 and CDR2 (germline): ENHRY, SYGVKD. The CDR3 totals 13 residues. This CDR3 reads CAISERLSYEQYF. The CDR3 DNA sequence: TGTGCCATCAGTGAGCGGCTCTCCTACGAGCAGTACTTC.

In its sample, this clonotype was seen a few times. CDR3 bases: TGTGCCAGCGCTAGCGGGAGGAGCTCCTACGAGCAGTACTTC. Its protein product is CASASGRSSYEQYF. The chain combines TRBV6-1 with TRBJ2-7; 11 bases align to TRBD2. The CDR3 consists of 14 residues. The V segment lost 8 bases and the J segment 0 bases; nucleotides outside the gene matches: 3. Germline CDR1 is MNHNS and CDR2 is SASEGT.

This clonotype was detected a few times. This sequence joins TRBV24-1 and TRBJ2-1; D gene ambiguous. Trimming took 5 bases from V and 6 from J, leaving 16 bases between them. Germline lookup yields CDR1 KGHDR and CDR2 SFDVKD. The CDR3 consists of 15 residues. The CDR3 spells CATSGMSLSSNEQFF. The CDR3 DNA reads TGTGCCACCAGTGGGATGTCCCTTTCTTCCAATGAGCAGTTCTTC.

This clonotype was recorded many times. The rearrangement joins TRBV7-6 to TRBJ2-6; D might be TRBD2 (6 bases). Per germline, CDR1 SGHVS and CDR2 FNYEAQ. The ends were cut back, 3 bases at V and 0 bases at J, with 18 bases in the middle. The CDR3 loop spans 19 amino acids. The CDR3 sequence is CASSLRDVGHGSGANVLTF. The CDR3 DNA reads as TGTGCCAGCAGCTTGCGGGATGTAGGGCATGGCTCTGGGGCCAACGTCCTGACTTTC.

This clonotype appeared many times. This chain links TRBV6-2 or TRBV6-3 with TRBJ1-5, with no clear D. The germline gives CDR1 MNHEY, CDR2 SVGEGT. The CDR3 has 11 residues. Trimming pared 5 bases from V and 10 bases from J, leaving 9 bases between. The CDR3 nucleotides are TGTGCCAGCAGTCACGGCGGCCCCCAGCATTTT. It translates to CASSHGGPQHF.

Only a few counts were recorded for this clonotype. The V call is TRBV20-1, the J call TRBJ2-2; 10 bases fit TRBD2. The germline V gene encodes CDR1 DFQATT and CDR2 SNEGSKA (reference sequence). V lost 6 bases to trimming and J lost 2 bases; unmatched junction nucleotides: 3. This CDR3 has 14 residues. CDR3 DNA sequence: TGCAGTGCCACTAGCGGGGCTAACACCGGGGAGCTGTTTTTT. Protein product: CSATSGANTGELFF.

This clonotype was counted many times. V is TRBV19 and J is TRBJ2-1; no reliable D call. The germline gives CDR1 LNHDA, CDR2 SQIVND (reference sequence). V was shortened by 8 bases and J by 8 bases, with 10 bases between the two germline ends. The CDR3 runs to 11 residues. The CDR3 loop reads CASDSGYEQFF. CDR3 coding DNA: TGTGCCAGTGACTCCGGTTATGAGCAGTTCTTC.

Of note for this clonotype: The conserved phenylalanine or tryptophan normally closing the CDR3 is absent here, so this likely arose from a read error. V and J are TRBV15 and TRBJ2-3; 9 bases line up with TRBD1. CDR3 length equals 16 residues. In germline, CDR1 is LNHNV, CDR2 YYDKDF (reference sequence). Trimming took 3 bases from V and 2 from J; bases not matched to a gene: 6. The CDR3 DNA follows: TGTGCCACCAGCAGGGGGACAGGGAGATCCACAGATACGCAGTATTCT. The encoded protein is CATSRGTGRSTDTQYS.

Many counts were recorded for this clonotype. The chain has TRBV29-1 and TRBJ1-5; 7 bases map to TRBD1. The CDR3 totals 14 residues. V lost 5 bases, J lost 6 bases, and 10 bases stayed unmatched. Germline-derived CDR1 and CDR2 are SQVTM and ANQGSEA. CDR3 amino acids: CSVQEGARGQPQHF. As DNA, the CDR3 is TGCAGCGTTCAGGAGGGGGCGCGGGGTCAGCCCCAGCATTTT.